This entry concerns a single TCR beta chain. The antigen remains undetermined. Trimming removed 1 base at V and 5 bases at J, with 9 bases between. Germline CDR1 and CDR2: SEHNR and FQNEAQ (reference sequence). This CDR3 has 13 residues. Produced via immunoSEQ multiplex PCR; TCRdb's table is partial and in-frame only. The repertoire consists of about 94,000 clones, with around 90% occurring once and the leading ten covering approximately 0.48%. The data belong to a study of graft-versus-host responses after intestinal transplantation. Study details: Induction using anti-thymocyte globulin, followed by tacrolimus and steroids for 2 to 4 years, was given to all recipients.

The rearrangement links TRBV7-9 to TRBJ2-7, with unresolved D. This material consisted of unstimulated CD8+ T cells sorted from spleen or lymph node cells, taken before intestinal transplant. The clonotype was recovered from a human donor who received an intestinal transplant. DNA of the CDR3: TGTGCCAGCAGCTTAGATTTGTATGACGAGCAGTACTTC. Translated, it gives CASSLDLYDEQYF.